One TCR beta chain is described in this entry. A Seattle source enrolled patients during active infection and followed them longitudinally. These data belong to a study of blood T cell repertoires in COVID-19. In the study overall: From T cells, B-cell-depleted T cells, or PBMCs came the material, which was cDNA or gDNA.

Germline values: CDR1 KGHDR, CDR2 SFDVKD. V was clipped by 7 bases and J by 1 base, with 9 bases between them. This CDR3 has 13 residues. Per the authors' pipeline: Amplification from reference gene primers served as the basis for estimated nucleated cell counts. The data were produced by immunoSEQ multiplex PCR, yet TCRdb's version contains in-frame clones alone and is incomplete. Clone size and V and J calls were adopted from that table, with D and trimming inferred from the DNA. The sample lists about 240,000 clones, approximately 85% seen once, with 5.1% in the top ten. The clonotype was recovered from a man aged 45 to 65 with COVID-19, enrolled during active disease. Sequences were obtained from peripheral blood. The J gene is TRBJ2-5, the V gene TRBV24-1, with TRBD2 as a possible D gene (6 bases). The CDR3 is CATSIGSQETQYF. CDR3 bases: TGTGCCACCAGCATCGGGAGCCAAGAGACCCAGTACTTC.